A single sample is the source of the 4 T cell receptor beta chains below, sequenced in a study of T cell clonality in common variable immunodeficiency. Profiled with immunoSEQ multiplex PCR; TCRdb holds only in-frame clones, not every one. This table holds under 40,000 clones with no singletons; the top ten claim roughly 3.2%. The specimen was peripheral blood mononuclear cells. The receptors originated from a person aged 18 to 70 in good health.

This clone was recorded at least ten times. The CDR3 extends 3 residues past the end of the read, so its final part is completed from the germline J gene. V usage is TRBV5-1 and J usage is TRBJ2-6; D ambiguous. The CDR3 totals 15 residues. The germline CDR1 and CDR2 sequences are SGHRS and YFSETQ. V gave up 2 bases and J gave up 0 bases, with 6 bases separating them. The sequenced part of the CDR3 DNA is TGCGCCAGCAGCTTAATACTCTCTGGGGCCAACGTC. The encoded protein is CASSLILSGANV. The whole CDR3 is CASSLILSGANVLTF.

This clone came up many times. The read gets to within 3 residues of the CDR3 end, and the germline J gene fills in the rest. The chain links TRBV7-9 to TRBJ2-3, with D uncertain. The V and J ends lost 5 bases and 2 bases respectively, with 14 bases between them. This CDR3 has 15 amino acids. Germline V lookup: CDR1 SEHNR, CDR2 FQNEAQ (reference sequence). CDR3 residues: CASSNPSAPTDTQYF. The part of the CDR3 DNA that was read is TGTGCCAGCAGCAACCCTAGTGCCCCCACAGATACG.

This clone was found many times. The read ends 3 residues before the CDR3 terminus; that terminus is restored from the germline J gene. V is TRBV6-1 and J is TRBJ2-5; 8 bases line up with TRBD2. CDR3 size: 14 residues. The V and J ends lost 3 bases and 6 bases, in that order; junction bases with no gene match: 6. CDR1 is MNHNS, CDR2 SASEGT, per germline. The sequenced part of the CDR3 DNA is TGTGCCAGCAGTGACGGGACTAGACGACAGACC. It is translated as CASSDGTRRQT. The whole CDR3 protein reads CASSDGTRRQTQYF.

At least ten counts were recorded for this clone. The CDR3 protein is CASNGGGNQPQHF. CDR3 DNA, as far as it was read: TGTGCCAGCAATGGGGGGGGGAATCAGCCC. This sequence joins TRBV2 and TRBJ1-5; maybe TRBD1 (5 bases). Read sequence stops 3 residues before the CDR3 end, and the germline J gene provides the missing end. Trimming pared 7 bases from V and 4 bases from J, leaving 11 bases between. The CDR3 has 13 residues. The V gene's germline CDR1 is SNHLY and CDR2 FYNNEI.